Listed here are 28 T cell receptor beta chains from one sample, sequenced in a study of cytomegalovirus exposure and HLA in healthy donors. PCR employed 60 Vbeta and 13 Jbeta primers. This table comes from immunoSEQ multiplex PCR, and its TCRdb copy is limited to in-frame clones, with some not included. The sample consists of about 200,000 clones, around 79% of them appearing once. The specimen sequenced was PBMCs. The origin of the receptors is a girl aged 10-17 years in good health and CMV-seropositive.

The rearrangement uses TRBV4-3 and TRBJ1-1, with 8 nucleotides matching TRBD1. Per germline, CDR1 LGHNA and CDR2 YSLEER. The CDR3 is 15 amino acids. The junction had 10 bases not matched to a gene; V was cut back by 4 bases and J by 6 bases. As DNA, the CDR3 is TGCGCCAGCAGCCTTTTACAGGGGGGGATGTCTGAAGCTTTCTTT. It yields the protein CASSLLQGGMSEAFF.

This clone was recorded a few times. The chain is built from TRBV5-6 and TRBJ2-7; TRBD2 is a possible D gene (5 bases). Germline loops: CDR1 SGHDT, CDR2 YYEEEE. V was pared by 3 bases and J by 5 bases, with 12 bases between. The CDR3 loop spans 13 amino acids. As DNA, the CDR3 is TGTGCCAGCAGCTCAGCTGCGGAGGACGAGCAGTACTTC. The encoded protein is CASSSAAEDEQYF.

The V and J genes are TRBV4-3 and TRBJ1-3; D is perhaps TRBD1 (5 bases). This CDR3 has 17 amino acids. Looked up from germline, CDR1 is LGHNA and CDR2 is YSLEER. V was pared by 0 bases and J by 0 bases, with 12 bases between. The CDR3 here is CASSQERQHTSGNTIYF. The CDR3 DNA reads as TGCGCCAGCAGCCAAGAACGACAGCACACCTCTGGAAACACCATATATTTT.

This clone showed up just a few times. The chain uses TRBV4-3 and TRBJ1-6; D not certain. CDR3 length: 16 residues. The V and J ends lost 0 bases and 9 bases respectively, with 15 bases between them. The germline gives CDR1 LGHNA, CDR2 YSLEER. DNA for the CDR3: TGCGCCAGCAGCCAAGATCCGGCGGGTATCGGTTCACCCCTCCACTTT. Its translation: CASSQDPAGIGSPLHF.

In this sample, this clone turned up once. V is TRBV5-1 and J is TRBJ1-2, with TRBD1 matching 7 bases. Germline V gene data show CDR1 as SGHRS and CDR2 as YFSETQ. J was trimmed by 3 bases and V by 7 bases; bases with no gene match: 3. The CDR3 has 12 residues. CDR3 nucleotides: TGCGCCAGCTCCGGGACAGACTATGGCTACACCTTC. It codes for CASSGTDYGYTF. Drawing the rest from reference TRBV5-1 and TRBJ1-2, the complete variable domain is KAGVTQTPRYLIKTRGQQVTLSCSPISGHRSVSWYQQTPGQGLQFLFEYFSETQRNKGNFPGRFSGRQFSNSRSEMNVSTLELGDSALYLCASSGTDYGYTFGSGTRLTVV.

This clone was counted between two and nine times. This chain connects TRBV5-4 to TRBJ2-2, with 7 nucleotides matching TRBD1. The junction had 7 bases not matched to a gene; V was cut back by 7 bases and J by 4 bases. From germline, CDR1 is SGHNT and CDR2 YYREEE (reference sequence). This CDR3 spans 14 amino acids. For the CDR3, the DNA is TGTGCCAGCGGGACAGAACTCGCCACCGGGGAGCTGTTTTTT. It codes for CASGTELATGELFF.

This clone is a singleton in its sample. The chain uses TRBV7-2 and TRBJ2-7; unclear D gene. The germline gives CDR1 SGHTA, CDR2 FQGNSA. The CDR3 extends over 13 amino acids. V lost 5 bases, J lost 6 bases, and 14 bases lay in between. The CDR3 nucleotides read TGTGCCAGCAGCCTCGAAAGACCTAGCGAGCAGTACTTC. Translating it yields CASSLERPSEQYF.

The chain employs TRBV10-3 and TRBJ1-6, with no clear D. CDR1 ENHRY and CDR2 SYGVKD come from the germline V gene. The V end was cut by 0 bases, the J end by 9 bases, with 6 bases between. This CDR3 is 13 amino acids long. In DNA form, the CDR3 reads TGTGCCATCAGTGAGTCGAGTATTTCACCCCTCCACTTT. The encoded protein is CAISESSISPLHF.

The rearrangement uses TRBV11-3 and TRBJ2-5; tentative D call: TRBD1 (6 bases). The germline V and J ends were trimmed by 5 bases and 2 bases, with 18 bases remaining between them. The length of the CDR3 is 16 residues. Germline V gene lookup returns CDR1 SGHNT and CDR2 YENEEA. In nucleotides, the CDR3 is TGTGCCAGCAGCCCTTCCTATGGACAGCTACAAGAGACCCAGTACTTC. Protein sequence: CASSPSYGQLQETQYF.

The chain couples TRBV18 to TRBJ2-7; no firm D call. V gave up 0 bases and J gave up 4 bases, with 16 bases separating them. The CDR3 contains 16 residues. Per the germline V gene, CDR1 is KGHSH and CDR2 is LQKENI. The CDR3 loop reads CASSPPLAEGGYEQYF. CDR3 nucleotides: TGTGCCAGCTCACCACCTCTGGCAGAAGGCGGTTACGAGCAGTACTTC.

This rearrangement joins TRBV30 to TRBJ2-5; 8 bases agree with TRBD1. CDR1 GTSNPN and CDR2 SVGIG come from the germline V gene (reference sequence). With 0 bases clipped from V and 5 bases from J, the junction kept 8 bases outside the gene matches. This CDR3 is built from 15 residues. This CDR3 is CAWSVHGQGRETQYF. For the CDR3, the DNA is TGTGCCTGGAGTGTACATGGACAGGGAAGGGAGACCCAGTACTTC.

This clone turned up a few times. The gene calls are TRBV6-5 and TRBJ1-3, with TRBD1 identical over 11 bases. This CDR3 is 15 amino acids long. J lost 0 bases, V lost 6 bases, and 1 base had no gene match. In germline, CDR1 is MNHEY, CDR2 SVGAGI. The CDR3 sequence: CASRGQGASGNTIYF. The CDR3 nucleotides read TGTGCCAGCAGAGGACAGGGGGCCTCTGGAAACACCATATATTTT.

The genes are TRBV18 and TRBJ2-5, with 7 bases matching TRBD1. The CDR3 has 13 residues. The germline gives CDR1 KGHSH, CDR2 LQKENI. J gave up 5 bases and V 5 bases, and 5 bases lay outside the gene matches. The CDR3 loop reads CASSIQGTETQYF. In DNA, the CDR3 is TGTGCCAGCTCAATACAGGGGACGGAGACCCAGTACTTC. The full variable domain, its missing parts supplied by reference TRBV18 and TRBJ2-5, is NAGVMQNPRHLVRRRGQEARLRCSPMKGHSHVYWYRQLPEEGLKFMVYLQKENIIDESGMPKERFSAEFPKEGPSILRIQQVVRGDSAAYFCASSIQGTETQYFGPGTRLLVL.

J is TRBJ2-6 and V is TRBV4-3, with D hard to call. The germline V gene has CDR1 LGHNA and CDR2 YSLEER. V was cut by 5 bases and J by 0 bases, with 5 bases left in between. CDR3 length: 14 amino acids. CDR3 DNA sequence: TGCGCCAGCAGCAGCTACTCTGGGGCCAACGTCCTGACTTTC. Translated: CASSSYSGANVLTF.

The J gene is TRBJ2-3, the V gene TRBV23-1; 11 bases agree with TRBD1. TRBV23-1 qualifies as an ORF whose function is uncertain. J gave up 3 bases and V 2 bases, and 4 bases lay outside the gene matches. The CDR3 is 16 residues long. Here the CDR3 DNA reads TGCGCCAGCAGTCAAACCGGACAGGGGGCGACAGATACGCAGTATTTT. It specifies CASSQTGQGATDTQYF.

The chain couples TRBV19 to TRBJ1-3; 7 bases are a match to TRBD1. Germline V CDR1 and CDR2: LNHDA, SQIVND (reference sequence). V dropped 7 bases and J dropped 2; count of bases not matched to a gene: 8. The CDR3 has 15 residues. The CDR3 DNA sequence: TGTGCCAGTAACCGCAGGGGGTTGACTGGAAACACCATATATTTT. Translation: CASNRRGLTGNTIYF. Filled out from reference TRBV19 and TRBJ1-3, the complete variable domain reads DGGITQSPKYLFRKEGQNVTLSCEQNLNHDAMYWYRQDPGQGLRLIYYSQIVNDFQKGDIAEGYSVSREKKESFPLTVTSAQKNPTAFYLCASNRRGLTGNTIYFGEGSWLTVV.

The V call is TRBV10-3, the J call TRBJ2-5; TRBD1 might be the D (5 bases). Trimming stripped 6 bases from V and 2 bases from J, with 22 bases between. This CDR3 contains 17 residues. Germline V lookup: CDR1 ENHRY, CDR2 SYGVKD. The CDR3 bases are TGTGCCATCAGCGAAGGCCGAATGACAGCACCTCAAGAGACCCAGTACTTC. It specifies CAISEGRMTAPQETQYF.

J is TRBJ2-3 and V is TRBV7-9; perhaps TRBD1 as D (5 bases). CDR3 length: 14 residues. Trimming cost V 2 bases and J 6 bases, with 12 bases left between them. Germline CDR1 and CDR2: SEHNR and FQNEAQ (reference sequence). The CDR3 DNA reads TGTGCCAGCAGCTTATCAGGGCGCCCCGATACGCAGTATTTT. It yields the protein CASSLSGRPDTQYF.

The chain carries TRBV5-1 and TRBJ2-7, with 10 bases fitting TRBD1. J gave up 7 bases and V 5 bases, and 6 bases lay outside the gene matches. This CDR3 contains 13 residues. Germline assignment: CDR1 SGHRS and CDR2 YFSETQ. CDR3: CASRGDRGREQYF. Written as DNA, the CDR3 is TGCGCCAGCAGGGGGGACAGGGGCCGGGAGCAGTACTTC.

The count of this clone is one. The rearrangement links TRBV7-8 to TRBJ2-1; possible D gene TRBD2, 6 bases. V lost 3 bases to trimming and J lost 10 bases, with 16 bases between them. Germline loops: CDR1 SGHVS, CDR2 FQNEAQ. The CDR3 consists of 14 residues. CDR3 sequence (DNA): TGTGCCAGCAGCTTCTGGGACTTTGGCTGGGAGCAGTTCTTC. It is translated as CASSFWDFGWEQFF.

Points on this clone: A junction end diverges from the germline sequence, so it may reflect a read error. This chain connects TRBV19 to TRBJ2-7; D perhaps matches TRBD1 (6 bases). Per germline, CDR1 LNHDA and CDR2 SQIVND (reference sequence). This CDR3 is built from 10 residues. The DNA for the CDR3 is TGTGCCAGTAGTATAGGCCCAGGGGCGTTC. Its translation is CASSIGPGAF. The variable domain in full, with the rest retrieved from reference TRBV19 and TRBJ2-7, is DGGITQSPKYLFRKEGQNVTLSCEQNLNHDAMYWYRQDPGQGLRLIYYSQIVNDFQKGDIAEGYSVSREKKESFPLTVTSAQKNPTAFYLCASSIGPGAFGPGTRLTVT.

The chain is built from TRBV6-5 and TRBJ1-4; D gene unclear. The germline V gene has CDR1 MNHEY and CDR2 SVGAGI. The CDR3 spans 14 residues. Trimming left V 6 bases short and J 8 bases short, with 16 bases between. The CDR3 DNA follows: TGTGCCAGCAGACCCTCTGTCCGAGGGGAAAAACTGTTTTTT. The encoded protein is CASRPSVRGEKLFF.

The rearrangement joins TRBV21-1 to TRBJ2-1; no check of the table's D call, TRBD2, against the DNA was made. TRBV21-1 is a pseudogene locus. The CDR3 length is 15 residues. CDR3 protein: CASSKVAGSYNEQFF. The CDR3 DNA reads TGTGCCAGCAGCAAAGTAGCGGGGTCCTACAATGAGCAGTTCTTC.

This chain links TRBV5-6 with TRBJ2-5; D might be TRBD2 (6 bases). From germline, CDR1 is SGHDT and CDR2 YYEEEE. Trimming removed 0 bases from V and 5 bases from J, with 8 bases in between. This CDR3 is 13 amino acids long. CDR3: CASSLGGRETQYF. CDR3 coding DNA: TGTGCCAGCAGCTTGGGAGGGAGGGAGACCCAGTACTTC.

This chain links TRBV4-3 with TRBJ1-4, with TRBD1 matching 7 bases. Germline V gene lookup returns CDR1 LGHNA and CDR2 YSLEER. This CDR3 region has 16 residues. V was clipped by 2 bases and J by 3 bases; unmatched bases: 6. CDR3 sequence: CASSQNARGPNEKLFF. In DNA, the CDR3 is TGCGCCAGCAGCCAAAACGCTAGGGGGCCTAATGAAAAACTGTTTTTT.

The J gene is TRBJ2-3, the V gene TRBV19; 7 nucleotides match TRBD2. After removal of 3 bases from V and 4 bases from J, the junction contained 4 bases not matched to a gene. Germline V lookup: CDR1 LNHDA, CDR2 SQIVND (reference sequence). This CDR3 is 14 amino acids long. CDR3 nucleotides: TGTGCCAGTAGTATCGGGACTAAGGCAGATACGCAGTATTTT. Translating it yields CASSIGTKADTQYF. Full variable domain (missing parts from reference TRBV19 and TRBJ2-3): DGGITQSPKYLFRKEGQNVTLSCEQNLNHDAMYWYRQDPGQGLRLIYYSQIVNDFQKGDIAEGYSVSREKKESFPLTVTSAQKNPTAFYLCASSIGTKADTQYFGPGTRLTVL.

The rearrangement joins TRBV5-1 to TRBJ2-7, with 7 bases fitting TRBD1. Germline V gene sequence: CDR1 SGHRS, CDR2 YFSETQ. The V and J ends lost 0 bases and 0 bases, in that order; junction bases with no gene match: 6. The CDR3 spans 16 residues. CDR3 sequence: CASSLGPGQDSYEQYF. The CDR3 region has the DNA TGCGCCAGCAGCTTGGGCCCCGGACAGGACTCCTACGAGCAGTACTTC. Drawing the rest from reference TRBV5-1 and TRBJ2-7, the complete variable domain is KAGVTQTPRYLIKTRGQQVTLSCSPISGHRSVSWYQQTPGQGLQFLFEYFSETQRNKGNFPGRFSGRQFSNSRSEMNVSTLELGDSALYLCASSLGPGQDSYEQYFGPGTRLTVT.

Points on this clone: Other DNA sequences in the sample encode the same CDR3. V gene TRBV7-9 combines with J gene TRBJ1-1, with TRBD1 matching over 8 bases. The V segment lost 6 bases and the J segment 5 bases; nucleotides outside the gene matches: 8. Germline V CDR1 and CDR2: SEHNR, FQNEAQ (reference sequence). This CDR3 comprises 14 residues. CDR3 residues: CASSSDRVRTEAFF. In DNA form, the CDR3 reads TGTGCCAGCAGTTCGGACAGGGTGAGGACTGAAGCTTTCTTT.